The text below deals with one T cell receptor (beta chain). Its antigen is as yet unknown. The sample belongs to a study of beta chain features in type 1 diabetes. Study results and limitations: Moderate but significant shortening of TCRB CDR3s was recorded in all four CD4+ subsets from Type 1 diabetes patients.

Germline V gene sequence: CDR1 MNHEY, CDR2 SMNVEV (reference sequence). After removal of 5 bases from V and 6 bases from J, the junction contained 4 bases not matched to a gene. CDR3 length: 14 residues. cDNA synthesis used the whole RNA isolate, giving expressed TCRB sequences. Profiling relied on immunoSEQ multiplex PCR, and the TCRdb table lists in-frame clones only, not all of them. The table has 110,000 or so clones, almost 40% seen once. The rearrangement links TRBV27 to TRBJ1-2; 12 bases are shared with TRBD1. Sample: stem cell memory CD4+ T cells from blood. This clonotype was sampled from a woman younger than 35 in good health. The CDR3 protein is CASSRGQGAHGYTF. CDR3 DNA: TGTGCCAGCAGTCGGGGACAGGGGGCGCATGGCTACACCTTC.